The T cell receptor beta chain under discussion was sequenced for a study of control samples from healthy donors and cancer patients. This clone was seen only once. CDR3 length: 16 amino acids. Deletions cut 1 base from V and 5 bases from J, with 18 bases between. Germline V lookup: CDR1 SGHDT, CDR2 YYEEEE. Only in-frame clones appear in the TCRdb table, and some are missing; sequencing was by immunoSEQ multiplex PCR. Here the sample spans about 120,000 clones, more than 85% being singletons. Material: blood. This sequence joins TRBV5-6 and TRBJ1-1, with D unresolved. This clonotype was obtained from a man younger than 45 in good health. CDR3 sequence: CASSLWISPSRTEAFF. CDR3 nucleotides: TGTGCCAGCAGCTTGTGGATCTCCCCTTCAAGGACTGAAGCTTTCTTT.